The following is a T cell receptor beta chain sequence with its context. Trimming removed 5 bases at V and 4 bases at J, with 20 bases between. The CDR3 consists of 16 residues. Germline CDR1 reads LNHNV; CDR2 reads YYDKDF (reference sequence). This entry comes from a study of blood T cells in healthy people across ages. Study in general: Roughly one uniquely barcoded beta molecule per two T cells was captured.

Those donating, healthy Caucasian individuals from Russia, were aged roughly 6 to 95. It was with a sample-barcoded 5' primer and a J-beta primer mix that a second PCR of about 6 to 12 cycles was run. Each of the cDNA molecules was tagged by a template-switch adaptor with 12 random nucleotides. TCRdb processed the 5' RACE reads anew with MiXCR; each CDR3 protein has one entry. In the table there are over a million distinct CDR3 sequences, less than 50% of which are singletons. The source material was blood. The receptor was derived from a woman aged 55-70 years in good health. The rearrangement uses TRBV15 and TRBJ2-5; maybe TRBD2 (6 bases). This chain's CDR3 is CATSGGYREQGETQYF. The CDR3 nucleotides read TGTGCCACCAGCGGGGGTTACCGGGAGCAGGGAGAGACCCAGTACTTC.